This entry is about one TCR beta chain. The data belong to a study of control samples from healthy donors and cancer patients. Repertoires were generated with immunoSEQ multiplex PCR, while TCRdb's copy carries only in-frame clones and drops some. Of some 77,000 clones listed, about 89% are singletons. Trimming left V 5 bases short and J 8 bases short, with 15 bases between. The CDR3 has 12 residues. Germline V gene data show CDR1 as SQVTM and CDR2 as ANQGSEA. The sequence was obtained from a woman between 55 and 75 years old in good health. This chain links TRBV29-1 with TRBJ1-2; D is perhaps TRBD1 (5 bases). The sample was blood. For the CDR3, the DNA is TGCAGCGTTTGTGAAGGGGCCACGGGCTACACCTTC. Amino acids: CSVCEGATGYTF.